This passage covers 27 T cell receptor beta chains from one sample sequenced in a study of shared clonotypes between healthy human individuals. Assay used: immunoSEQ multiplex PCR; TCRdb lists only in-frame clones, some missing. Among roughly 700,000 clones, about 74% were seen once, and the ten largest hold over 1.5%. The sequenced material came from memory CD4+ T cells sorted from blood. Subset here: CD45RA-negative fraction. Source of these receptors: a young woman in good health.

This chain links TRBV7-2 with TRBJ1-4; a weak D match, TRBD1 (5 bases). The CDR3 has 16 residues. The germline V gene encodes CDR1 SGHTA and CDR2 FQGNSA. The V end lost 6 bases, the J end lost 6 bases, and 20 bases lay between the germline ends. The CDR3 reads CASSQVVGVGDEKLFF. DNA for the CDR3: TGTGCCAGCAGTCAAGTCGTAGGGGTGGGTGATGAAAAACTGTTTTTT.

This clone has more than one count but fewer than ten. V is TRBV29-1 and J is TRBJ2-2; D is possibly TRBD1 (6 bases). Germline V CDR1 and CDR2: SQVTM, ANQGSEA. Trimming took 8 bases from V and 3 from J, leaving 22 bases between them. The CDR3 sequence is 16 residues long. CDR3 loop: CSLKRRQGQHTGELFF. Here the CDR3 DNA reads TGCAGCCTTAAACGTCGCCAGGGGCAGCACACCGGGGAGCTGTTTTTT.

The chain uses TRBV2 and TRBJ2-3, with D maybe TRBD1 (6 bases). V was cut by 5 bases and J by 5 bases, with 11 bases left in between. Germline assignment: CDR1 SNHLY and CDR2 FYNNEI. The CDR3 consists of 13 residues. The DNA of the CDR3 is TGTGCCAGCAGTATTACAGGGCGAGATACGCAGTATTTT. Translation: CASSITGRDTQYF.

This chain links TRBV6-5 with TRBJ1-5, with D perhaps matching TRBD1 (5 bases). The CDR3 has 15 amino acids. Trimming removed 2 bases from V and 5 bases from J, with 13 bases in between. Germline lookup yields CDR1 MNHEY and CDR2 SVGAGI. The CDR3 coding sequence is TGTGCCAGCAGTTACAAGTGGGGCGCCGATCAGCCCCAGCATTTT. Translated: CASSYKWGADQPQHF.

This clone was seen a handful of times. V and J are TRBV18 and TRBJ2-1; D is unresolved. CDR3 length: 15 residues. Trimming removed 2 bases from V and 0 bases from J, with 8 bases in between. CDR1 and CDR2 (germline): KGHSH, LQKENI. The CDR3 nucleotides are TGTGCCAGCTCACCAGTTTCAAGCTCCTACAATGAGCAGTTCTTC. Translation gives CASSPVSSSYNEQFF. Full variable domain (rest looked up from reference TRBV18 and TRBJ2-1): NAGVMQNPRHLVRRRGQEARLRCSPMKGHSHVYWYRQLPEEGLKFMVYLQKENIIDESGMPKERFSAEFPKEGPSILRIQQVVRGDSAAYFCASSPVSSSYNEQFFGPGTRLTVL.

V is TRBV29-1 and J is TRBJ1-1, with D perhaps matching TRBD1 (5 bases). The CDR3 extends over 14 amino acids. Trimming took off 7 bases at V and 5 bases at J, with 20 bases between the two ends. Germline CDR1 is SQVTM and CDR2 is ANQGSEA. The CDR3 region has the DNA TGCAGCGGGGGGTCGGGACTACGGGAGACTGAAGCTTTCTTT. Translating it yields CSGGSGLRETEAFF.

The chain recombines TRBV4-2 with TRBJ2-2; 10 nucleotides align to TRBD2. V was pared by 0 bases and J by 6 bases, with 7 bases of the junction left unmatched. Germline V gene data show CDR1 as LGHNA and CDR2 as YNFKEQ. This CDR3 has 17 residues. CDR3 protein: CASSQDSSGSPAGELFF. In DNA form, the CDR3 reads TGTGCCAGCAGCCAAGATTCTAGCGGGAGTCCCGCCGGGGAGCTGTTTTTT.

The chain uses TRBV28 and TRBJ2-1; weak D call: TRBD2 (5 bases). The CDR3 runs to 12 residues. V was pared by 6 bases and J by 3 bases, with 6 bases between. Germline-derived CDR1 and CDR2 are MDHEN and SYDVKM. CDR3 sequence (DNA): TGTGCCAGCAGAAGCGGCTACAATGAGCAGTTCTTC. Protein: CASRSGYNEQFF.

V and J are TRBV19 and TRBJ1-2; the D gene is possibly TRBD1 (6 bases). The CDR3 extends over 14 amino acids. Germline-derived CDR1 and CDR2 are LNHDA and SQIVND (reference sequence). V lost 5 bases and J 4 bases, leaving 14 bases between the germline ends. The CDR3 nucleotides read TGTGCCAGTAGTGCAGACGGACAGAGCTATGGCTACACCTTC. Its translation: CASSADGQSYGYTF. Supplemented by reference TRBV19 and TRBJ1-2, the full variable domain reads DGGITQSPKYLFRKEGQNVTLSCEQNLNHDAMYWYRQDPGQGLRLIYYSQIVNDFQKGDIAEGYSVSREKKESFPLTVTSAQKNPTAFYLCASSADGQSYGYTFGSGTRLTVV.

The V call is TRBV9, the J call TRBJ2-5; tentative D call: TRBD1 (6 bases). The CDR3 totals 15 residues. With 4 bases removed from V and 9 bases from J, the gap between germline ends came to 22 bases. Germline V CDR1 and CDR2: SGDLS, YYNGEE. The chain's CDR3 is CASSPTGDTQGPQYF. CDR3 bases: TGTGCCAGCAGCCCAACTGGGGACACGCAGGGGCCCCAGTACTTC.

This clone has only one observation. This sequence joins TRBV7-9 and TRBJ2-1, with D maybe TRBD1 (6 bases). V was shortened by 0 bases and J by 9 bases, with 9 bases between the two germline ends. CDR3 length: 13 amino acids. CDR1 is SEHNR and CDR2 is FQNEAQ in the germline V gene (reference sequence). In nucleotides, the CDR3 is TGTGCCAGCAGCTTAGCCGTGACAGGTGAGCAGTTCTTC. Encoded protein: CASSLAVTGEQFF.

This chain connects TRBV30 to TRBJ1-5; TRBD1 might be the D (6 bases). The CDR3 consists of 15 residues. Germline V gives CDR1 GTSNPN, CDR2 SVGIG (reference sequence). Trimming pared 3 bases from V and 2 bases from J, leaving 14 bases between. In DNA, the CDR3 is TGTGCCTGGAGAAACAGGGTACGCGGCAATCAGCCCCAGCATTTT. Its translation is CAWRNRVRGNQPQHF.

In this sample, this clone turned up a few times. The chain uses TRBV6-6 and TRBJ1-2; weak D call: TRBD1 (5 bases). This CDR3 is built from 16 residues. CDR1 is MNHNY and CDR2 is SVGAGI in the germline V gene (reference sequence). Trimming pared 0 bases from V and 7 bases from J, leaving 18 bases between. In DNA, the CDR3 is TGTGCCAGCAGTTACTCGATGGGGCACGGGGATCGTGGCTACACCTTC. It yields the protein CASSYSMGHGDRGYTF.

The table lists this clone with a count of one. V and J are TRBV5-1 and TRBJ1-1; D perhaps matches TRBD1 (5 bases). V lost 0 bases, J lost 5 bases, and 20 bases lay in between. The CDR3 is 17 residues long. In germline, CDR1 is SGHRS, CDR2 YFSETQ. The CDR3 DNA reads TGCGCCAGCAGCTTGGCTTGGCCCAGGGCCTCGAGAACTGAAGCTTTCTTT. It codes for CASSLAWPRASRTEAFF.

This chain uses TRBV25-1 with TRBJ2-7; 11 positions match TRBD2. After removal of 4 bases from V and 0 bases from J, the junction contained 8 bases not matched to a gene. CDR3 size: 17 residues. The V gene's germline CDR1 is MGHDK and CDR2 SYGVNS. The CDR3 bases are TGTGCCAGCAGTGGCCCGGGACTAGCGGCTAGCTCCTACGAGCAGTACTTC. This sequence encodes CASSGPGLAASSYEQYF.

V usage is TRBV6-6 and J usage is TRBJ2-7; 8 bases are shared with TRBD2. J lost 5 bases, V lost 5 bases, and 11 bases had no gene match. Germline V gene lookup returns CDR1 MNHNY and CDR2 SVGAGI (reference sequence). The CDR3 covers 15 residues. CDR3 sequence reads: CASSLRGGRGNEQYF. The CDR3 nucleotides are TGTGCCAGCAGTCTTCGGGGGGGCAGAGGCAACGAGCAGTACTTC.

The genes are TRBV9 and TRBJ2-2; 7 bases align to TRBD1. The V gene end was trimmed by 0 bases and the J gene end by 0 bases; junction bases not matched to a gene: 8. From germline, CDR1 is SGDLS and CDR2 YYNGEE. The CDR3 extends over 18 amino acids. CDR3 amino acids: CASSVADNRGANTGELFF. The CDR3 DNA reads TGTGCCAGCAGCGTAGCAGATAACAGGGGCGCGAACACCGGGGAGCTGTTTTTT.

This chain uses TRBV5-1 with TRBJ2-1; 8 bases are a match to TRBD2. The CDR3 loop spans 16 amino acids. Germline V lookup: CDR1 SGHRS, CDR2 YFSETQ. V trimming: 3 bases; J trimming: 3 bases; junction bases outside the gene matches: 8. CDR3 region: CASSWDLSGNYNEQFF. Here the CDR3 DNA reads TGCGCCAGCAGCTGGGACCTTAGCGGGAACTACAATGAGCAGTTCTTC.

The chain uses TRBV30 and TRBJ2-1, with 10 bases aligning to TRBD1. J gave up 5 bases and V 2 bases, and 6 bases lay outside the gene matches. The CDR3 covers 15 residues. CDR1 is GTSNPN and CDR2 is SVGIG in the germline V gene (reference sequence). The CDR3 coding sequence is TGTGCCTGGAGTATCCGGGACAGGGGCAACAATGAGCAGTTCTTC. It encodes CAWSIRDRGNNEQFF.

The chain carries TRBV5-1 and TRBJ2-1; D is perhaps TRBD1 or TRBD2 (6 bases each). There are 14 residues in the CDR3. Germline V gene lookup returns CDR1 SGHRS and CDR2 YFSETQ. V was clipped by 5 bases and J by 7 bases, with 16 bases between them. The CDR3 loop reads CASSPLGGLNEQFF. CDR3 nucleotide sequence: TGCGCCAGCAGTCCGTTAGGGGGGTTGAATGAGCAGTTCTTC.

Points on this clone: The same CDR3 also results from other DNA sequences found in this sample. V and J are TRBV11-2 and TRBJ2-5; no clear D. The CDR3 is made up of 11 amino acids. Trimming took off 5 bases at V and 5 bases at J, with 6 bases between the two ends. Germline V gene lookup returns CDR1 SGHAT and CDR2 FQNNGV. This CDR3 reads CASSLWETQYF. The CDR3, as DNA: TGTGCCAGCAGCCTCTGGGAGACCCAGTACTTC.

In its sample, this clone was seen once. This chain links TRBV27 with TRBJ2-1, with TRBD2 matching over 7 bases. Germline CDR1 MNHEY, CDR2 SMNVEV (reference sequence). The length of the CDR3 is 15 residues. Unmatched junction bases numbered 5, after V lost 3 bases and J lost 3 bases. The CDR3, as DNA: TGTGCCAGCAGTTTCGGTGGGAGGGGCTACAATGAGCAGTTCTTC. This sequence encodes CASSFGGRGYNEQFF.

CDR3 sequence: CASSWPGRTGELFF. The CDR3 coding sequence is TGTGCCAGCAGTTGGCCAGGGCGGACCGGGGAGCTGTTTTTT. The chain joins TRBV6-5 to TRBJ2-2; tentatively, D is TRBD1 (5 bases). This CDR3 contains 14 residues. V gave up 4 bases and J gave up 5 bases, with 11 bases separating them. Germline lookup yields CDR1 MNHEY and CDR2 SVGAGI.

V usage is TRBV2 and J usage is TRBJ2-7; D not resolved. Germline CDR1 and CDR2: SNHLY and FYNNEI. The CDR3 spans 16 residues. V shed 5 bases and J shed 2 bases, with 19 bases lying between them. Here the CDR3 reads CASSLRYSQPPYEQYF. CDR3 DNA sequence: TGTGCCAGCAGTCTGCGTTACTCCCAACCCCCCTACGAGCAGTACTTC.

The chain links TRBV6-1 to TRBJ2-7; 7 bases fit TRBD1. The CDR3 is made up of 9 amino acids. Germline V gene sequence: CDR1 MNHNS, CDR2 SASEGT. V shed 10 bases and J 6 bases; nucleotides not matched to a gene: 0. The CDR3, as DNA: TGTGCCAAGGGGGCCGAGCAGTACTTC. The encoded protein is CAKGAEQYF.

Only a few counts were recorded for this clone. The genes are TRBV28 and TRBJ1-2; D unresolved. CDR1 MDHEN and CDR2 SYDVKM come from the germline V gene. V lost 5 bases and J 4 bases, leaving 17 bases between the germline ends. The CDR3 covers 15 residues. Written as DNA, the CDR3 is TGTGCCAGCAGTCCACCGGACGGTGTGATCTATGGCTACACCTTC. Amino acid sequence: CASSPPDGVIYGYTF.

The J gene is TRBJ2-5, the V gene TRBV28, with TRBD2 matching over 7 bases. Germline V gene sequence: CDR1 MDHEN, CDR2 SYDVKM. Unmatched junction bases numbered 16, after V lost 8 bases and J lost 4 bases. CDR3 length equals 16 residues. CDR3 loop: CASEKGSASGRETQYF. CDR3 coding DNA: TGTGCCAGCGAGAAGGGTTCGGCTAGCGGTCGAGAGACCCAGTACTTC.